The source of this TCR beta chain is a study of blood T cell repertoires in COVID-19. Turning to the study itself: The study drew acute and convalescent COVID-19 samples from the United States, Italy and Spain. PBMCs, B-cell-depleted T cells, or T cells provided the cDNA or gDNA that made up the material.

The table lists this clone with a few counts. In the source study's methods: Cell counts per sample came from amplifying reference gene primers. Here immunoSEQ multiplex PCR was the method, and the copy in TCRdb shows in-frame clones only, minus some. For V, J and clone size, that table is used; D and trimming come from the DNA. Among 45,000 to 55,000 clones listed, 60% to 85% were seen once. Germline CDR1 reads SGHRS; CDR2 reads YFSETQ. The CDR3 has 16 amino acids. With 2 bases clipped from V and 6 bases from J, the junction kept 6 bases outside the gene matches. The chain combines TRBV5-1 with TRBJ2-2, with TRBD2 matching 11 bases. This sequence originates from a human donor with active or convalescent COVID-19. The donor label of this sample is uncertain. The sequencing sample was made of peripheral blood. CDR3 loop: CASSLGTSGFPGELFF. The CDR3 nucleotides read TGCGCCAGCAGCTTAGGGACTAGCGGATTCCCCGGGGAGCTGTTTTTT.